This entry lists 28 T cell receptor beta chains sequenced from one sample in a study of blood T cell repertoires in COVID-19. This table comes from immunoSEQ multiplex PCR, and its TCRdb copy is limited to in-frame clones, with some not included. In the table there are 240,000 or so clones, 75% to 85% of which are singletons. Sequenced: peripheral blood. These receptors originate from a woman of 80 years or more with COVID-19, enrolled during active disease.

CDR3 amino acids: CASSGGTALTGELFF. The CDR3, as DNA: TGTGCCAGCAGCGGAGGGACAGCCCTCACCGGGGAGCTGTTTTTT. The chain carries TRBV7-9 and TRBJ2-2; tentative D call: TRBD1 (7 bases). V was pared by 5 bases and J by 4 bases, with 14 bases between. The CDR3 runs 15 residues. Germline V gene data show CDR1 as SEHNR and CDR2 as FQNEAQ (reference sequence).

The chain is built from TRBV5-1 and TRBJ1-1, with 9 nucleotides matching TRBD1. V lost 2 bases to trimming and J lost 3 bases; unmatched junction nucleotides: 5. Germline-derived CDR1 and CDR2 are SGHRS and YFSETQ. The CDR3 extends over 15 amino acids. The CDR3 region is CASSFGDREDTEAFF. The CDR3 nucleotides are TGCGCCAGCAGCTTTGGGGACAGGGAGGACACTGAAGCTTTCTTT.

V and J are TRBV9 and TRBJ1-2; D is unresolved. Germline CDR1 SGDLS, CDR2 YYNGEE. The CDR3 spans 14 residues. The V and J ends lost 3 bases and 8 bases respectively, with 17 bases between them. The CDR3: CASSGTSSPGGYTF. The CDR3 nucleotides read TGTGCCAGCAGCGGTACTTCCTCACCGGGAGGCTACACCTTC.

The chain employs TRBV11-2 and TRBJ2-7, with D perhaps TRBD2 (5 bases). The V gene's germline CDR1 is SGHAT and CDR2 FQNNGV. The CDR3 contains 14 residues. Trimming took 0 bases from V and 5 from J, leaving 11 bases between them. CDR3 DNA sequence: TGTGCCAGCAGCTTAGAGGTCCCCGGGGACGAGCAGTACTTC. It translates to CASSLEVPGDEQYF.

This clone was seen a single time. V is TRBV18 and J is TRBJ1-1, with 7 bases matching TRBD1. The ends lost 3 bases at V and 3 bases at J; junction bases unmatched: 4. CDR3 length: 14 amino acids. Germline lookup yields CDR1 KGHSH and CDR2 LQKENI. The CDR3 DNA sequence: TGTGCCAGCTCACCTTTTACAGGGGACACTGAAGCTTTCTTT. It codes for CASSPFTGDTEAFF.

The J gene is TRBJ1-6, the V gene TRBV18; 12 nucleotides align to TRBD1. The V gene's germline CDR1 is KGHSH and CDR2 LQKENI. The CDR3 is 17 amino acids. J was trimmed by 8 bases and V by 6 bases; bases with no gene match: 11. The CDR3 nucleotides are TGTGCCAGCTCTCGCATTTCCGGGACAGGGGGCGATTCACCCCTCCACTTT. Protein product: CASSRISGTGGDSPLHF.

This clone was observed once. At one end, the junction sequence differs from germline, possibly due to a read error. This chain connects TRBV6-5 to TRBJ1-1; no firm D call. This CDR3 comprises 10 residues. The V gene's germline CDR1 is MNHEY and CDR2 SVGAGI. CDR3 sequence reads: CASRLPNRDF. The CDR3 DNA reads TGTGCCAGCAGACTGCCCAACCGGGACTTT.

The V call is TRBV2, the J call TRBJ2-3; D perhaps matches TRBD1 (6 bases). Germline-derived CDR1 and CDR2 are SNHLY and FYNNEI. There are 12 residues in the CDR3. V was shortened by 6 bases and J by 4 bases, with 8 bases between the two germline ends. CDR3 region: CASRQGSDTQYF. CDR3 nucleotide sequence: TGTGCCAGCAGACAGGGTTCAGATACGCAGTATTTT. The variable domain in full, completed from reference TRBV2 and TRBJ2-3, reads EPEVTQTPSHQVTQMGQEVILRCVPISNHLYFYWYRQILGQKVEFLVSFYNNEISEKSEIFDDQFSVERPDGSNFTLKIRSTKLEDSAMYFCASRQGSDTQYFGPGTRLTVL.

The rearrangement joins TRBV7-3 to TRBJ2-7, with 8 bases aligning to TRBD2. Germline V CDR1 and CDR2: SGHTA, FQGTGA. The CDR3 has 15 amino acids. V shed 5 bases, J shed 3 bases, and the junction held 9 bases outside the gene matches. This CDR3 reads CASSLLAGPLYEQYF. CDR3 in DNA: TGTGCCAGCAGCCTTCTAGCGGGTCCCCTCTACGAGCAGTACTTC.

For the CDR3, the DNA is TGTGCCAGCAGCTGGAGACTAGCGGCTCCCTACAATGAGCAGTTCTTC. Its translation is CASSWRLAAPYNEQFF. The J gene is TRBJ2-1, the V gene TRBV7-9; 9 positions match TRBD2. Germline values: CDR1 SEHNR, CDR2 FQNEAQ (reference sequence). The CDR3 spans 16 residues. Trimming took 4 bases from V and 2 from J; bases not matched to a gene: 6. The full variable domain, rest sourced from reference TRBV7-9 and TRBJ2-1, is DTGVSQNPRHKITKRGQNVTFRCDPISEHNRLYWYRQTLGQGPEFLTYFQNEAQLEKSRLLSDRFSAERPKGSFSTLEIQRTEQGDSAMYLCASSWRLAAPYNEQFFGPGTRLTVL.

The chain carries TRBV30 and TRBJ2-2, with a possible D match to TRBD1 (6 bases). This CDR3 spans 15 amino acids. The V and J ends lost 6 bases and 6 bases respectively, with 20 bases between them. CDR1 and CDR2 (germline): GTSNPN, SVGIG (reference sequence). CDR3 DNA: TGTGCCTGTCCGGACAGCCGAGTTTTAGCCGGGGAGCTGTTTTTT. Translation: CACPDSRVLAGELFF.

This clone has just a few counts. V usage is TRBV6-5 and J usage is TRBJ2-1; 9 bases match TRBD2. Germline lookup yields CDR1 MNHEY and CDR2 SVGAGI. The J segment lost 9 bases and the V segment lost 4 bases, leaving 10 bases of the junction unmatched. The CDR3 is 15 amino acids. The CDR3 is CASSSSGGTTTEQFF. The CDR3 region has the DNA TGTGCCAGCAGTTCAAGCGGGGGGACGACTACTGAGCAGTTCTTC.

J is TRBJ1-1 and V is TRBV10-2, with a weak D call TRBD1 (6 bases). V was clipped by 4 bases and J by 0 bases, with 12 bases between them. CDR1 is WSHSY and CDR2 is SAAADI in the germline V gene. This CDR3 contains 15 residues. The CDR3 coding sequence is TGCGCCAGCAGTGCTGGGGGCAGGGTGAACACTGAAGCTTTCTTT. Its translation: CASSAGGRVNTEAFF.

The chain recombines TRBV11-2 with TRBJ1-3; D remains ambiguous. Trimming shortened V by 4 bases and J by 2 bases, and 6 bases separated the two germline ends. CDR3 length: 13 amino acids. The germline CDR1 and CDR2 sequences are SGHAT and FQNNGV. The CDR3 reads CASSSSPGNTIYF. The CDR3, as DNA: TGTGCCAGCAGCTCCTCTCCTGGAAACACCATATATTTT.

This clone showed up just once. The rearrangement joins TRBV4-3 to TRBJ1-1; weak D call: TRBD1 (6 bases). CDR1 is LGHNA and CDR2 is YSLEER in the germline V gene. V lost 6 bases, J lost 3 bases, and 14 bases lay in between. This CDR3 comprises 14 residues. This CDR3 is CASSRTDADTEAFF. CDR3 DNA sequence: TGCGCCAGCAGTAGGACAGATGCGGACACTGAAGCTTTCTTT.

The gene calls are TRBV10-3 and TRBJ1-3; D may be TRBD1 (5 bases). Trimming took 0 bases from V and 4 from J, leaving 10 bases between them. There are 15 residues in the CDR3. Germline values: CDR1 ENHRY, CDR2 SYGVKD. This CDR3 reads CAISESGLSGNTIYF. As DNA, the CDR3 is TGTGCCATCAGTGAGTCGGGACTATCCGGAAACACCATATATTTT.

The chain employs TRBV30 and TRBJ1-2; TRBD1 aligns across 8 bases. J was trimmed by 5 bases and V by 5 bases; bases with no gene match: 4. Per the germline V gene, CDR1 is GTSNPN and CDR2 is SVGIG (reference sequence). The CDR3 has 12 residues. Written as DNA, the CDR3 is TGTGCCTGGTGGGACAGGCCTTATGGCTACACCTTC. This gives the protein CAWWDRPYGYTF.

The rearrangement links TRBV24-1 to TRBJ1-2, with D unclear. This CDR3 contains 13 residues. V lost 3 bases and J lost 8, with 12 bases in between. Germline V gene sequence: CDR1 KGHDR, CDR2 SFDVKD. The CDR3, as DNA: TGTGCCACCAGTGATCGCAACCGGAGGGGCTACACCTTC. Translated, it gives CATSDRNRRGYTF.

The CDR3 here is CASRRGQGRGGFTNEKLFF. The CDR3 DNA reads as TGTGCCAGCAGGCGAGGACAGGGGAGGGGAGGGTTCACTAATGAAAAACTGTTTTTT. This chain joins TRBV7-2 and TRBJ1-4; TRBD1 matches at 9 bases. The CDR3 loop spans 19 amino acids. V gave up 6 bases and J gave up 2 bases; unmatched junction bases: 16. The germline CDR1 and CDR2 sequences are SGHTA and FQGNSA.

The CDR3 DNA sequence: TGCGCCAGCAGTGAGCCGGGGGTTAGCACAGATACGCAGTATTTT. As protein: CASSEPGVSTDTQYF. The chain uses TRBV10-2 and TRBJ2-3; tentatively, D is TRBD2 (6 bases). The CDR3 extends over 15 amino acids. Trimming left V 2 bases short and J 0 bases short, with 9 bases between. Per the germline V gene, CDR1 is WSHSY and CDR2 is SAAADI.

Here the CDR3 reads CASSPPAQGARVHTF. The CDR3 DNA sequence: TGTGCCAGCTCACCACCGGCACAGGGGGCGCGAGTCCACACCTTC. The rearrangement uses TRBV18 and TRBJ1-2; TRBD1 agrees at 9 bases. CDR3 length: 15 amino acids. The trim removed 0 bases at V and 12 bases at J, leaving 11 bases unmatched. Germline V gene lookup returns CDR1 KGHSH and CDR2 LQKENI.

The chain carries TRBV27 and TRBJ1-1; D not certain. Trimming pared 2 bases from V and 4 bases from J, leaving 20 bases between. This CDR3 comprises 17 residues. Per the germline V gene, CDR1 is MNHEY and CDR2 is SMNVEV (reference sequence). This CDR3 is CASSLGRTAAQSTEAFF. The CDR3 DNA sequence: TGTGCCAGCAGTTTAGGCAGAACCGCCGCTCAGTCCACTGAAGCTTTCTTT.

The chain combines TRBV19 with TRBJ1-6, with D possibly matching TRBD1 (6 bases). The germline gives CDR1 LNHDA, CDR2 SQIVND (reference sequence). Trimming took 7 bases from V and 5 from J, leaving 12 bases between them. This CDR3 comprises 14 residues. CDR3 bases: TGTGCCAGTAATCCTGCAGGGGATAATTCACCCCTCCACTTT. Translation: CASNPAGDNSPLHF.

This clone has a single count. The chain recombines TRBV6-5 with TRBJ2-7; 8 positions agree with TRBD1. The germline V gene encodes CDR1 MNHEY and CDR2 SVGAGI. The CDR3 covers 13 residues. With 11 bases clipped from V and 2 bases from J, the junction kept 8 bases outside the gene matches. The CDR3 DNA sequence: TGTGCCGCCTCGGGGGACAGGACCTACGAGCAGTACTTC. The encoded protein is CAASGDRTYEQYF.

The chain carries TRBV19 and TRBJ1-1, with 9 bases that match TRBD1. This CDR3 contains 16 residues. V dropped 2 bases and J dropped 0; count of bases not matched to a gene: 4. The germline CDR1 and CDR2 sequences are LNHDA and SQIVND (reference sequence). The CDR3 region is CASSIRGDRVNTEAFF. As DNA, the CDR3 is TGTGCCAGTAGTATAAGAGGGGACAGGGTGAACACTGAAGCTTTCTTT.

The V gene is TRBV5-4, the J gene TRBJ2-5, with TRBD2 matching 9 bases. Per the germline V gene, CDR1 is SGHNT and CDR2 is YYREEE (reference sequence). The CDR3 covers 16 residues. V shed 3 bases, J shed 3 bases, and the junction held 9 bases outside the gene matches. The CDR3 DNA is TGTGCCAGCAGCTCACAGCGGGGGGATGTGGAAGAGACCCAGTACTTC. Residues: CASSSQRGDVEETQYF.

V gene TRBV6-5 combines with J gene TRBJ1-1; 11 bases are shared with TRBD1. The CDR3 runs to 16 residues. The J segment lost 5 bases and the V segment lost 4 bases, leaving 9 bases of the junction unmatched. Per germline, CDR1 MNHEY and CDR2 SVGAGI. The CDR3 loop is CASSSSLGQGATEAFF. CDR3 DNA: TGTGCCAGCAGTTCTTCCCTCGGACAGGGGGCGACTGAAGCTTTCTTT.

CDR3 in amino acids: CASSPGQGDGYTF. In DNA form, the CDR3 reads TGTGCCAGCAGCCCGGGACAGGGGGACGGCTACACCTTC. This chain uses TRBV9 with TRBJ1-2; 11 bases are a match to TRBD1. The ends lost 4 bases at V and 8 bases at J; junction bases unmatched: 4. Germline V CDR1 and CDR2: SGDLS, YYNGEE. The CDR3 runs to 13 residues.